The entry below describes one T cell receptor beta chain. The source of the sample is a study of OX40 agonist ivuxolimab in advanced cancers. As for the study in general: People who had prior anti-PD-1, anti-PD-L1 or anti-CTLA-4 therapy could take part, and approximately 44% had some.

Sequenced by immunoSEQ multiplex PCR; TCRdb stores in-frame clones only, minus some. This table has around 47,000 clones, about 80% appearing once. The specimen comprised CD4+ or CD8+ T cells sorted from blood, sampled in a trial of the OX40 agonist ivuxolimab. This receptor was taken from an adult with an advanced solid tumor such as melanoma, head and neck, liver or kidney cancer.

The CDR3 DNA reads TGCAGCGTATCCCCGGGACAAGCCTACGAGCAGTACTTC. Its translation is CSVSPGQAYEQYF. This rearrangement joins TRBV29-1 to TRBJ2-7, with D possibly matching TRBD1 (6 bases). Trimming left V 6 bases short and J 2 bases short, with 14 bases between. This CDR3 is built from 13 residues. Germline V gives CDR1 SQVTM, CDR2 ANQGSEA.